This TCR beta chain was found in a study of persistence of HIV-infected CD4 T cells. Background on the study: Median time on suppressive ART was less than nine years. Study findings and constraints: Degenerate expanded CDR3beta sequences were enriched among CMV- and Gag-responding cells.

Note on this clone: The target antigen is unknown.

Trimming cost V 1 base and J 2 bases, with 14 bases left between them. The germline CDR1 and CDR2 sequences are LNHNV and YYDKDF (reference sequence). The CDR3 totals 16 residues. Stimulation used about 9.5 ug/mL lysate from CMV-infected fibroblasts. Memory cells lacking CD40L and CD69 with high CD45RO were sorted. Adults with HIV-1 started suppressive ART while chronically infected. For around 17 hours, CD8-depleted PBMCs received anti-CD28/CD49d costimulation, a CD40-blocking antibody and enfuvirtide. Sequencing used immunoSEQ version 4 in survey mode. Sequenced by immunoSEQ multiplex PCR; TCRdb stores in-frame clones only, minus some. The data hold under 40,000 clones, with about 81% observed a single time.

This sequence was found in an adult woman with HIV who was CMV-seropositive. The chain links TRBV15 to TRBJ1-2, with a tentative D call TRBD1 (5 bases). The input for sequencing was CD4+ T cells sorted from PBMCs after approximately 20-hour stimulation, taken from a patient who received antiretroviral therapy. The CDR3 region is CATSRAVGGKNYGYTF. The CDR3 nucleotides read TGTGCCACCAGCAGAGCCGTCGGGGGGAAGAACTATGGCTACACCTTC.